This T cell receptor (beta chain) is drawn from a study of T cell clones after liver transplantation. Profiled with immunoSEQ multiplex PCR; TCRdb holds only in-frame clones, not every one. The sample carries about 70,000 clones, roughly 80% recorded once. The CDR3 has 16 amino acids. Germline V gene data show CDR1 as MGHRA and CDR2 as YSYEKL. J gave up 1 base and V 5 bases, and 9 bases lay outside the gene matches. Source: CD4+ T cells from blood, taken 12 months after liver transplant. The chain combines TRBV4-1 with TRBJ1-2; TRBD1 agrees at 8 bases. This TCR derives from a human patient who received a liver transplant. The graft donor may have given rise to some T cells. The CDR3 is CASSFKGQEINYGYTF. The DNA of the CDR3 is TGCGCCAGCAGCTTTAAGGGACAGGAGATTAACTATGGCTACACCTTC.